This T cell receptor (beta chain) came from a study of cytomegalovirus exposure and HLA in healthy donors. General study findings and limits: TCR clusters originating in the first cohort tended to co-occur in the 100 to 150 validation repertoires, according to a later analysis. The study put 150 or so TCR beta chains on its list as cytomegalovirus-associated. As was reported, the classifier diagnosed cytomegalovirus status with high specificity and sensitivity.

V was cut by 6 bases and J by 6 bases, with 12 bases left in between. CDR1 SNHLY and CDR2 FYNNEI come from the germline V gene. The CDR3 is 13 amino acids. This table comes from immunoSEQ multiplex PCR, and its TCRdb copy is limited to in-frame clones, with some not included. The sample lists around 63,000 clones, around 89% occurring once. A note on this clone: As yet, its antigen is unknown.

The chain uses TRBV2 and TRBJ1-5; D perhaps matches TRBD1 (5 bases). This TCR was sampled from a woman between 18 and 30 years old in good health and CMV-seronegative. Sequencing used PBMCs. Written as DNA, the CDR3 is TGTGCCAGCAGATCCCCAGGGCGTCAGCCCCAGCATTTT. Translation gives CASRSPGRQPQHF.